This T cell receptor (beta chain) is drawn from a study of T-cell memory formation after mild COVID-19. This clonotype turned up a few times. What it binds is not known. Each CDR3 protein is one row after TCRdb ran MiXCR on the 5' RACE reads. The sample comprises 560,000 or so distinct CDR3 sequences, roughly 17% of which are singletons, and roughly 8.2% rests with the top ten. Points from the study as a whole: CD4+ contracting clones were found mainly in CM and EM, and CD8+ ones in EMRA.

CDR1 is SQVTM and CDR2 is ANQGSEA in the germline V gene. There are 18 residues in the CDR3. The J segment lost 5 bases and the V segment lost 5 bases, leaving 16 bases of the junction unmatched. The TCR originated in an adult woman who had mild COVID-19 (a few samples of this study predate the infection). Cell type and time point are not known. The chain links TRBV29-1 to TRBJ2-1, with TRBD2 matching over 12 bases. The sample was PBMCs or a T cell subset sorted from them (not recorded which). The CDR3 is CSVKFLRLAGGQNNEQFF. DNA of the CDR3: TGCAGCGTTAAATTCCTGAGGCTAGCGGGAGGGCAAAACAATGAGCAGTTCTTC.